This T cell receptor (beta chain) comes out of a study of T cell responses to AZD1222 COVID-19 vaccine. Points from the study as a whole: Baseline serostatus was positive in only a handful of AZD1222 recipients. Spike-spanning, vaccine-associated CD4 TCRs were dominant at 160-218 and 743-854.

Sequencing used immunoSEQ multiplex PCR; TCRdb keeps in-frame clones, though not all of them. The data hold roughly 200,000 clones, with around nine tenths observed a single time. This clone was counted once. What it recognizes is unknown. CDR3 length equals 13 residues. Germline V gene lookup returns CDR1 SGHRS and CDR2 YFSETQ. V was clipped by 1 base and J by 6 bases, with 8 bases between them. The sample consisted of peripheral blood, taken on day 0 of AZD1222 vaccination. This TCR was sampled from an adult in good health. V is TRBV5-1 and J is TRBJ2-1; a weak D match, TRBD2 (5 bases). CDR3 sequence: CASSLSRGNEQFF. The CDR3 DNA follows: TGCGCCAGCAGCTTGAGTCGGGGCAATGAGCAGTTCTTC. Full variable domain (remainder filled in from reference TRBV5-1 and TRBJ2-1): KAGVTQTPRYLIKTRGQQVTLSCSPISGHRSVSWYQQTPGQGLQFLFEYFSETQRNKGNFPGRFSGRQFSNSRSEMNVSTLELGDSALYLCASSLSRGNEQFFGPGTRLTVL.